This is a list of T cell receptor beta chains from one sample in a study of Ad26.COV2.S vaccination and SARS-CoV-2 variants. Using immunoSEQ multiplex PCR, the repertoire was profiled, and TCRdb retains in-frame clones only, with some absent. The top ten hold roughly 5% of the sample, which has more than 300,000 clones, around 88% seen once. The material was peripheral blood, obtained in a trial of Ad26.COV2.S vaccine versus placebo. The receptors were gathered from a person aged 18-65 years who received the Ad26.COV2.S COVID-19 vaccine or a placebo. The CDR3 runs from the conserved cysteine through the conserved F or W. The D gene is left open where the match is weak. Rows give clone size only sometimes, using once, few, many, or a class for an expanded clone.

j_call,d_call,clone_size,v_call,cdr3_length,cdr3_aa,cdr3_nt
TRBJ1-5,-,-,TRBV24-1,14,CATSDVRAGQPQHF,TGTGCCACCAGTGATGTGAGGGCAGGTCAGCCCCAGCATTTT
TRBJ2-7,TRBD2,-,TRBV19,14,CASSMTSGSLEQYF,TGTGCCAGTAGTATGACTAGCGGGAGTTTGGAGCAGTACTTC
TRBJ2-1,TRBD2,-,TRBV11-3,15,CASSLGLAAYNEQFF,TGTGCCAGCAGCTTAGGGCTAGCGGCCTACAATGAGCAGTTCTTC
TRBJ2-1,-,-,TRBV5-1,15,CASSLDPQGIGEQFF,TGCGCCAGCAGCTTGGATCCCCAGGGGATCGGTGAGCAGTTCTTC
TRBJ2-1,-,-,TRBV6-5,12,CASKDVYNEQFF,TGTGCCAGCAAGGACGTCTACAATGAGCAGTTCTTC
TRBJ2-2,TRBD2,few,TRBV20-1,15,CSASNGLAGTGELFF,TGCAGTGCTAGTAATGGACTAGCGGGAACCGGGGAGCTGTTTTTT
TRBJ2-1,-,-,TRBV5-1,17,CASSLVPSRSSYNEQFF,TGCGCCAGCAGCTTGGTCCCAAGTCGGAGCTCCTACAATGAGCAGTTCTTC
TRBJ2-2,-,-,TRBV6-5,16,CASSYWDGLGTGELFF,TGTGCCAGCAGTTACTGGGACGGCCTTGGCACCGGGGAGCTGTTTTTT
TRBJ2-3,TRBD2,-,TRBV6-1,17,CASSEAPVGLGTDTQYF,TGTGCCAGCAGTGAAGCGCCCGTGGGACTAGGCACAGATACGCAGTATTTT
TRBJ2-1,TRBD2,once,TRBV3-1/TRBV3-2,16,CASSRGLAGAYNEQFF,TGTGCCAGCAGCCGCGGACTAGCGGGGGCCTACAATGAGCAGTTCTTC
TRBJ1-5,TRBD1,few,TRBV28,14,CASRNRGSGQPQHF,TGTGCCAGCAGGAACAGGGGGTCAGGTCAGCCCCAGCATTTT
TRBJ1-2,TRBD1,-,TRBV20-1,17,CSASDRGTGGLDYGYTF,TGCAGTGCTAGTGATAGGGGGACAGGGGGCCTGGACTATGGCTACACCTTC
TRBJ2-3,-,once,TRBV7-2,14,CASSPTINTDTQYF,TGTGCCAGCAGCCCGACCATTAACACAGATACGCAGTATTTT
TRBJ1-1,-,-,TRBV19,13,CASSNGDGTEAFF,TGTGCCAGTAGTAACGGGGATGGCACTGAAGCTTTCTTT
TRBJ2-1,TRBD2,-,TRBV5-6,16,CASSLGSGSENNEQFF,TGTGCCAGCAGCTTGGGTAGCGGGAGTGAAAACAATGAGCAGTTCTTC
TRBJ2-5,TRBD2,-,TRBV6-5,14,CASSYGTSGGTQYF,TGTGCCAGCAGTTACGGGACTAGCGGAGGGACCCAGTACTTC
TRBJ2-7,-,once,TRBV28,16,CASSAPGTRSSYEQYF,TGTGCCAGCAGTGCCCCCGGGACGCGGAGCTCCTACGAGCAGTACTTC
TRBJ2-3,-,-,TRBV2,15,CASSEEGSLTDTQYF,TGTGCCAGCAGCGAAGAGGGCAGCCTCACAGATACGCAGTATTTT
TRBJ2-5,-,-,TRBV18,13,CASSPGVIETQYF,TGTGCCAGCTCACCGGGCGTAATAGAGACCCAGTACTTC
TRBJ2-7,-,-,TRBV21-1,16,CASSKGLQGVVGEQYF,TGTGCCAGCAGCAAAGGTTTACAGGGGGTCGTGGGCGAGCAGTACTTC
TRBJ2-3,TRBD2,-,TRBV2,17,CASVGLGLAGNRDTQYF,TGTGCCAGCGTAGGCTTGGGACTAGCGGGGAACCGAGATACGCAGTATTTT
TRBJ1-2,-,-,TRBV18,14,CASSPDSDHYGYTF,TGTGCCAGCTCACCAGACAGCGACCACTATGGCTACACCTTC